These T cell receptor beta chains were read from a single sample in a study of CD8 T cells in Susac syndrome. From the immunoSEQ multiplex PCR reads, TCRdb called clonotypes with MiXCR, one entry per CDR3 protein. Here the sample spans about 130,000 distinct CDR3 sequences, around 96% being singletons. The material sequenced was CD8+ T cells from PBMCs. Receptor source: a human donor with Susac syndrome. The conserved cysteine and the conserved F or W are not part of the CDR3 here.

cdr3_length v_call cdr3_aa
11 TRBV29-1 SVETGGDEKLF
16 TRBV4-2 ASSPSAGEIGDTGELF
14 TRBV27 ASSLVSGGSQGAQY
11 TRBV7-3 ASSLDSYNEQF
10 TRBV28 ASARHLYEQY
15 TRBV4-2 ASSQEVSGWNTGELF
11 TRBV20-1 SARARSQETQY
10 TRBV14 ASSPVPNQAF
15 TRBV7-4 ASSFDGGQGSIQPQH
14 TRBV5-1 ASSLSLGQGWDEQF
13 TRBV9 ASSVGTAVQETQY
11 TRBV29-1 SVRGQGLYGYT
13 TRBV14 ASSQEGGVAYEQY
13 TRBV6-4 ASSEAGGHHNEQF
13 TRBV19 ASSITGGPRNEQF
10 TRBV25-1 ASRAGFTEAF
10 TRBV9 ASSTWTGGYT
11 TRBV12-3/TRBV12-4 ASSSWEDNEQF
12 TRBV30 AWTGGRMGYEQY
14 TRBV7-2 ASSPYGWSGVPEAF
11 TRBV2 ASSEGVRHEQY
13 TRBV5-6 ASSLGTGIGQPQH
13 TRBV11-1 ASSQGTGETDTQY
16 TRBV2 ASSELNRDSEMNTEAF
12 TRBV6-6 ASSTGTMTYEQY
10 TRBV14 ASSQSGETQY
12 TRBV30 AWSVVGDADGYT
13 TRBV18 ASSPLAGNQETQY
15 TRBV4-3 ASSQDLGLAEYNEQF
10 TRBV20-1 SARPGGTEAF